Presented here are 16 T cell receptor beta chains from one specimen sequenced in a study of Graves' ophthalmopathy and Graves' hyperthyroidism. Scientists amplified the TCR beta CDR3 regions from RNA transcripts. First-round RT-PCR employed HTBI primers, with a second-round multiplex PCR after it. TCRdb processed the multiplex PCR reads anew with MiXCR; each CDR3 protein has one entry. Among 150,000 or so distinct CDR3 sequences listed, more than 30% were seen once. The sample comprised peripheral blood. These receptors all come from a woman between 40 and 50 years old with Graves' ophthalmopathy.

This clonotype appeared many times. The rearrangement joins TRBV18 to TRBJ1-5; 10 positions match TRBD1. J lost 6 bases, V lost 1 base, and 6 bases had no gene match. This CDR3 contains 16 residues. CDR1 and CDR2 (germline): KGHSH, LQKENI. The CDR3 loop reads CASSPRGTGATQPQHF. Written as DNA, the CDR3 is TGTGCCAGCTCACCACGGGGGACAGGGGCGACTCAGCCCCAGCATTTT.

The V and J genes are TRBV6-1 and TRBJ2-7; 7 bases match TRBD2. The germline gives CDR1 MNHNS, CDR2 SASEGT. V lost 6 bases, J lost 6 bases, and 11 bases stayed unmatched. The CDR3 sequence is 14 residues long. This chain's CDR3 is CASSLGGSISEQYF. Written as DNA, the CDR3 is TGTGCCAGCAGCCTCGGGGGGTCAATATCCGAGCAGTACTTC.

This clonotype was seen ten or more times. This chain connects TRBV5-1 to TRBJ1-3; perhaps TRBD1 as D (5 bases). Germline loops: CDR1 SGHRS, CDR2 YFSETQ. The CDR3 loop spans 16 amino acids. Trimming cost V 0 bases and J 2 bases, with 12 bases left between them. The chain's CDR3 is CASSLAGGEAGNTIYF. The CDR3 bases are TGCGCCAGCAGCTTGGCCGGAGGGGAAGCTGGAAACACCATATATTTT.

The chain has TRBV28 and TRBJ1-3; D may be TRBD1 (6 bases). The CDR3 is made up of 15 amino acids. V was pared by 5 bases and J by 0 bases, with 11 bases between. Germline V gene lookup returns CDR1 MDHEN and CDR2 SYDVKM. CDR3 sequence: CASSPTGFSGNTIYF. The DNA of the CDR3 is TGTGCCAGCAGTCCGACAGGCTTCTCTGGAAACACCATATATTTT.

The J gene is TRBJ2-2, the V gene TRBV12-3 or TRBV12-4; TRBD1 aligns across 7 bases. This CDR3 comprises 14 residues. The V and J ends lost 4 bases and 7 bases, in that order; junction bases with no gene match: 6. In DNA form, the CDR3 reads TGTGCCAGCAGTTCCAGGGGGTACGGCGGGGAGCTGTTTTTT. It encodes CASSSRGYGGELFF.

The chain is built from TRBV24-1 and TRBJ2-3; 11 nucleotides align to TRBD2. The CDR3 is 18 residues long. The germline gives CDR1 KGHDR, CDR2 SFDVKD. J gave up 1 base and V 3 bases, and 8 bases lay outside the gene matches. The CDR3 DNA follows: TGTGCCACCAGTGATCAAAATATAGCGGGAGGGGGCACAGATACGCAGTATTTT. This codes for CATSDQNIAGGGTDTQYF.

With respect to this clonotype: At one boundary the junction diverges from the germline segment, which might be a read error. The chain uses TRBV27 and TRBJ2-7; 8 bases fit TRBD2. There are 17 residues in the CDR3. Germline lookup yields CDR1 MNHEY and CDR2 SMNVEV (reference sequence). This chain's CDR3 is CASSLSMTRREVYEQYF. The CDR3 DNA sequence: TGTGCCAGCAGTTTATCGATGACTAGGCGGGAGGTCTACGAACAGTACTTC.

Regarding this clonotype: One end of the junction is discordant with germline, which a read error may explain. This chain connects TRBV28 to TRBJ1-1, with D maybe TRBD1 (6 bases). Germline-derived CDR1 and CDR2 are MDHEN and SYDVKM. The CDR3 runs to 13 residues. The CDR3 region has the DNA TGTGCCAGCAGCGTAGGGGGTAACACTGAAGCTCTCTTT. It specifies CASSVGGNTEALF.

This chain joins TRBV27 and TRBJ2-7, with TRBD1 identical over 10 bases. CDR3 length: 14 amino acids. The germline V gene has CDR1 MNHEY and CDR2 SMNVEV (reference sequence). V was clipped by 6 bases and J by 7 bases; unmatched bases: 9. The CDR3 spells CASSRSGTGVEQYF. Written as DNA, the CDR3 is TGTGCCAGCAGCCGATCCGGGACAGGGGTTGAGCAGTACTTC.

Concerning this clonotype itself: The junction departs from germline at one end; a sequencing error may be responsible. The V call is TRBV6-1, the J call TRBJ1-2; the D gene is possibly TRBD1 (6 bases). Germline V gene data show CDR1 as MNHNS and CDR2 as SASEGT. The CDR3 has 13 residues. This CDR3 reads CATTDRDNSGYTF. The CDR3 bases are TGTGCCACCACGGACAGAGACAACTCTGGCTACACCTTC.

This clonotype showed up many times. This chain uses TRBV20-1 with TRBJ2-5; D might be TRBD1 (5 bases). The CDR3 is made up of 14 amino acids. With 2 bases removed from V and 7 bases from J, the gap between germline ends came to 17 bases. The germline gives CDR1 DFQATT, CDR2 SNEGSKA (reference sequence). CDR3 protein: CSARPRALWPTQYF. The CDR3 DNA follows: TGCAGTGCTAGACCCAGGGCTCTCTGGCCGACCCAGTACTTC.

Ten or more counts support this clonotype. This chain connects TRBV2 to TRBJ2-5; D is perhaps TRBD1 or TRBD2 (5 bases each). The germline gives CDR1 SNHLY, CDR2 FYNNEI. This CDR3 has 13 amino acids. Trimming cost V 7 bases and J 1 base, with 10 bases left between them. The DNA of the CDR3 is TGTGCCAGCACTCGGGACGTCCAAGAGACCCAGTACTTC. Its protein is CASTRDVQETQYF. Together with reference TRBV2 and TRBJ2-5, the CDR3 gives the full variable domain: EPEVTQTPSHQVTQMGQEVILRCVPISNHLYFYWYRQILGQKVEFLVSFYNNEISEKSEIFDDQFSVERPDGSNFTLKIRSTKLEDSAMYFCASTRDVQETQYFGPGTRLLVL.

This clonotype came up many times. The chain is built from TRBV29-1 and TRBJ2-7; tentatively, D is TRBD2 (6 bases). CDR1 and CDR2 (germline): SQVTM, ANQGSEA. V was trimmed by 3 bases and J by 3 bases, leaving 12 bases between them. The CDR3 is made up of 13 amino acids. CDR3 sequence: CSVDKGTGYEQYF. DNA for the CDR3: TGCAGCGTTGATAAAGGGACTGGCTACGAGCAGTACTTC.

This clonotype was found many times. J is TRBJ2-7 and V is TRBV6-2 or TRBV6-3; no reliable D call. Looked up from germline, CDR1 is MNHEY and CDR2 is SVGEGT. The CDR3 has 11 amino acids. The ends were cut back, 4 bases at V and 6 bases at J, with 7 bases in the middle. This chain's CDR3 is CASSFFFEQYF. The CDR3 DNA sequence: TGTGCCAGCAGTTTTTTCTTCGAGCAGTACTTC.

V gene TRBV5-6 combines with J gene TRBJ2-7; 7 nucleotides align to TRBD2. The CDR3 loop spans 15 amino acids. The germline V gene encodes CDR1 SGHDT and CDR2 YYEEEE. Germline trimming cut 4 bases from V and 2 bases from J; bases unmatched to any gene: 9. The CDR3 region is CASSLTSGTPYEQYF. Written as DNA, the CDR3 is TGTGCCAGCAGCCTCACGAGCGGGACTCCCTACGAGCAGTACTTC.

This clonotype has a single count. V usage is TRBV7-2 and J usage is TRBJ2-7; D is uncertain. V dropped 4 bases and J dropped 3 bases, with 13 bases sitting between them. The CDR3 totals 14 residues. Germline V lookup: CDR1 SGHTA, CDR2 FQGNSA. CDR3 nucleotide sequence: TGTGCCAGCAGCTCCTCGTCGGCAGGCTACGAGCAGTACTTC. Protein product: CASSSSSAGYEQYF.